This T cell receptor (beta chain) was identified in a study of cytomegalovirus exposure and HLA in healthy donors. PCR was performed using 60 Vbeta and 13 Jbeta primers. Only in-frame clones appear in the TCRdb table, and some are missing; sequencing was by immunoSEQ multiplex PCR. The sample has about 150,000 clones; roughly 71% are singletons. What was sequenced was PBMCs. This receptor was taken from a young man in good health and CMV-seronegative.

CDR3 in DNA: TGTGCCAGCAGTGAATCGCACGGTGTCGGGGAGCAGTACTTC. This gives the protein CASSESHGVGEQYF. The chain has TRBV25-1 and TRBJ2-7, with D hard to call. This CDR3 spans 14 amino acids. Looked up from germline, CDR1 is MGHDK and CDR2 is SYGVNS. V was pared by 1 base and J by 7 bases, with 14 bases between.